This T cell receptor (beta chain) is from a study of OX40 agonist ivuxolimab in advanced cancers. Findings and caveats of the study: More expanded clones were found, on average, in CD8+ than in CD4+ T cells.

Profiling relied on immunoSEQ multiplex PCR, and the TCRdb table lists in-frame clones only, not all of them. The profile shows 20,000 to 25,000 clones, about 83% of them singletons. Regarding this clone: Its target is not known.

The CDR3 runs to 16 residues. Trimming took off 5 bases at V and 6 bases at J, with 20 bases between the two ends. Germline V gene lookup returns CDR1 MDHEN and CDR2 SYDVKM. Sequenced here: CD4+ or CD8+ T cells sorted from blood, sampled in a trial of the OX40 agonist ivuxolimab. The clonotype originates from an adult with an advanced solid tumor such as melanoma, head and neck, liver or kidney cancer. The chain is built from TRBV28 and TRBJ2-1; D unresolved. The CDR3 bases are TGTGCCAGCAGTCGGGTGCCGGCTAACCTCGTCAATGAGCAGTTCTTC. Translated: CASSRVPANLVNEQFF. The variable domain in full, with the rest retrieved from reference TRBV28 and TRBJ2-1, is DVKVTQSSRYLVKRTGEKVFLECVQDMDHENMFWYRQDPGLGLRLIYFSYDVKMKEKGDIPEGYSVSREKKERFSLILESASTNQTSMYLCASSRVPANLVNEQFFGPGTRLTVL.